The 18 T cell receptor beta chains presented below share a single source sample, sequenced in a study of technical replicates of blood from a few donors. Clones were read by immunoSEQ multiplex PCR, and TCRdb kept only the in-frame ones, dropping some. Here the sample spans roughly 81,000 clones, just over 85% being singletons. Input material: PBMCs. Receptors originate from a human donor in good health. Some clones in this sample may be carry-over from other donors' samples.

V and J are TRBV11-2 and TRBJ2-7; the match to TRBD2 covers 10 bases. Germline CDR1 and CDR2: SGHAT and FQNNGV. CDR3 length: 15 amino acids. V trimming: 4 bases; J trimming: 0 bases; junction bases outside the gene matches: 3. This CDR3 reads CASSWTSGTSYEQYF. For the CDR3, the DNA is TGTGCCAGCAGCTGGACTAGCGGCACCTCCTACGAGCAGTACTTC.

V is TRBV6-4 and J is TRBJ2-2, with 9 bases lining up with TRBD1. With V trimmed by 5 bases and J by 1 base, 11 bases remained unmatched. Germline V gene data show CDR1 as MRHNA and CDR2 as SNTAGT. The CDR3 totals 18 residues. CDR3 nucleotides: TGTGCCAGCAGTAAACAGGGGGCGGGAAACATGAACACCGGGGAGCTGTTTTTT. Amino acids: CASSKQGAGNMNTGELFF.

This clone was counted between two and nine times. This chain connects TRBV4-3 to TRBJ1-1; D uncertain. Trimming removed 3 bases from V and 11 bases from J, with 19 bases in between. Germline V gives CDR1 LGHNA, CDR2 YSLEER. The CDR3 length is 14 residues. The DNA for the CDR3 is TGCGCCAGCAGCCAGATCGGGAGGCCTGGAAGCGCTTTCTTT. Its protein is CASSQIGRPGSAFF.

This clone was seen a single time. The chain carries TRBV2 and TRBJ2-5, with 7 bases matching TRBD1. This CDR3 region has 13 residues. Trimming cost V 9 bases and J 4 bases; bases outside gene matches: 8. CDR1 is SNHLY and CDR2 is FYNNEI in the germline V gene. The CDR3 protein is CASPGRTGETQYF. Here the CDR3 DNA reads TGTGCCAGTCCGGGGCGGACAGGAGAGACCCAGTACTTC. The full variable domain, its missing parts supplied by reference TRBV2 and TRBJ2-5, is EPEVTQTPSHQVTQMGQEVILRCVPISNHLYFYWYRQILGQKVEFLVSFYNNEISEKSEIFDDQFSVERPDGSNFTLKIRSTKLEDSAMYFCASPGRTGETQYFGPGTRLLVL.

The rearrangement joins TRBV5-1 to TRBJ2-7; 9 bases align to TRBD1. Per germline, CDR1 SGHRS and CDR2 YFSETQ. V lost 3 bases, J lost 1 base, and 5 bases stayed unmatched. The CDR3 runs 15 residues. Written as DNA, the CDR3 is TGCGCCAGCAGCTCGCCCGGGACAGGGTCCTACGAGCAGTACTTC. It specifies CASSSPGTGSYEQYF.

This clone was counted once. The CDR3 protein is CASSQVAQGRAYEQYF. For the CDR3, the DNA is TGCGCCAGCAGCCAAGTCGCGCAGGGGCGAGCCTACGAGCAGTACTTC. The V gene is TRBV4-1, the J gene TRBJ2-7, with D tentatively TRBD1 (6 bases). Trimming removed 1 base at V and 2 bases at J, with 15 bases between. The germline gives CDR1 MGHRA, CDR2 YSYEKL. The CDR3 sequence is 16 residues long.

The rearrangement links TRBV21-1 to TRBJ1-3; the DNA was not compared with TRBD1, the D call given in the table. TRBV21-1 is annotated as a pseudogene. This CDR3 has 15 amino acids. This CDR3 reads CASSGEDRAGNTIYF. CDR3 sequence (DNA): TGTGCCAGCAGCGGGGAGGACAGGGCTGGAAACACCATATATTTT.

The CDR3 region has the DNA TGTGCCAGCAGAGGGGTCAGCCTGGGTGGCTACACCTTC. Its protein product is CASRGVSLGGYTF. V usage is TRBV6-1 and J usage is TRBJ1-2; D possibly corresponds to TRBD1 (5 bases). Per the germline V gene, CDR1 is MNHNS and CDR2 is SASEGT. The CDR3 loop spans 13 amino acids. V was clipped by 6 bases and J by 7 bases, with 15 bases between them.

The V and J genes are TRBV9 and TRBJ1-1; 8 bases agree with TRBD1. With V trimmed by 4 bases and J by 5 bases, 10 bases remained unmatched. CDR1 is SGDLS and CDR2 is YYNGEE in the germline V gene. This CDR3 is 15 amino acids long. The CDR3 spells CASSSQGAPGTEAFF. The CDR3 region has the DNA TGTGCCAGCAGCTCCCAGGGGGCGCCAGGAACTGAAGCTTTCTTT.

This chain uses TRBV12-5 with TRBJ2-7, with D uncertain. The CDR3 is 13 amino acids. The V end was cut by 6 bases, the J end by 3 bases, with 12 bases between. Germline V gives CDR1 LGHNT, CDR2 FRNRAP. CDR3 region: CASGGQRSYEQYF. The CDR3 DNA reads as TGTGCTAGTGGAGGTCAGAGGAGCTACGAGCAGTACTTC. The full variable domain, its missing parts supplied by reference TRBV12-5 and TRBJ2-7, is DARVTQTPRHKVTEMGQEVTMRCQPILGHNTVFWYRQTMMQGLELLAYFRNRAPLDDSGMPKDRFSAEMPDATLATLKIQPSEPRDSAVYFCASGGQRSYEQYFGPGTRLTVT.

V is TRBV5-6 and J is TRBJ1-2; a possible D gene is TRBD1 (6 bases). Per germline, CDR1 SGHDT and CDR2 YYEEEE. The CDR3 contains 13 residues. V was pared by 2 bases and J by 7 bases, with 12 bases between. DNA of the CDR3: TGTGCCAGCAGCTTTCCAGGGGCTGGTGGCTACACCTTC. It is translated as CASSFPGAGGYTF.

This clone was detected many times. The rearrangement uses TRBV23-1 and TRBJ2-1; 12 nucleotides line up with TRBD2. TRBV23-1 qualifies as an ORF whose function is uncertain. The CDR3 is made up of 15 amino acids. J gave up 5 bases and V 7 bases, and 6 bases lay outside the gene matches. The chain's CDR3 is CASTTSGGENNEQFF. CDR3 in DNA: TGCGCCAGCACGACTAGCGGGGGTGAAAACAATGAGCAGTTCTTC.

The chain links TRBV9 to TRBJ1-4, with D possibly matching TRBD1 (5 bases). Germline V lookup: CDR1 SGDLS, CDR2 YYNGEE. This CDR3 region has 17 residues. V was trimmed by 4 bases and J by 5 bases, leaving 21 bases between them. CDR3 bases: TGTGCCAGCAGCCCCACCAGCGGCGGGGGGAGGAATGAAAAACTGTTTTTT. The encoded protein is CASSPTSGGGRNEKLFF.

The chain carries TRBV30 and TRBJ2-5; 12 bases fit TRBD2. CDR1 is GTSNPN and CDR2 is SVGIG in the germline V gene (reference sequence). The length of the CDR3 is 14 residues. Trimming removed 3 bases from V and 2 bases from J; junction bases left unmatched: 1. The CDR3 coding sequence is TGTGCCTGGAGGCTAGCGGGAGGGCAAGAGACCCAGTACTTC. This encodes CAWRLAGGQETQYF.

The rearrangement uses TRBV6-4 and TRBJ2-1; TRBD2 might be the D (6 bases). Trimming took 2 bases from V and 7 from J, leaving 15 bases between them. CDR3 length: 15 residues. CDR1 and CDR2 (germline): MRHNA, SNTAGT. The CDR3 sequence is CASSDEAGPSNEQFF. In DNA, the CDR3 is TGTGCCAGCAGTGACGAGGCGGGGCCCTCGAATGAGCAGTTCTTC.

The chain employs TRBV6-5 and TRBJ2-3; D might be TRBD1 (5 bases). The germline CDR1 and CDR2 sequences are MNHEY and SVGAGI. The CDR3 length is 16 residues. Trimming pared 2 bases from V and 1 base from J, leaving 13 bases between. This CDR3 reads CASSYPTGHGTDTQYF. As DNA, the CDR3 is TGTGCCAGCAGTTACCCAACAGGACACGGCACAGATACGCAGTATTTT.

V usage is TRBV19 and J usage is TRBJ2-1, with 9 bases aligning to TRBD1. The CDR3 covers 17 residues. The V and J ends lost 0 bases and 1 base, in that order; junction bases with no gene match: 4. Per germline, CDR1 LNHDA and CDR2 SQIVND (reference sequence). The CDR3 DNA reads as TGTGCCAGTAGTATAGATCGAGGGACAGGGTCCTACAATGAGCAGTTCTTC. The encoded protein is CASSIDRGTGSYNEQFF.

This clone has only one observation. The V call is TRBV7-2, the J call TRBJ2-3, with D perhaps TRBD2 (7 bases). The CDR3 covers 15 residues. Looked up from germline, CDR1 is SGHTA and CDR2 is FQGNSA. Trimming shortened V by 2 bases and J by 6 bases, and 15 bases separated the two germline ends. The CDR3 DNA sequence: TGTGCCAGCAGCTTACGAGGGGGGGCCAGGGATACGCAGTATTTT. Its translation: CASSLRGGARDTQYF.